What follows are 5 T cell receptor beta chains derived from one specimen sequenced in a study of shared clonotypes between healthy human individuals. Sequenced by immunoSEQ multiplex PCR; TCRdb stores in-frame clones only, minus some. The sample contains around 700,000 clones, 74% of which appear only once. Sequencing used memory CD4+ T cells sorted from blood. As to subset: CD45RA-negative fraction. The receptors were sampled from a woman younger than 45 in good health.

There are many counts of this clone. This chain joins TRBV7-2 and TRBJ2-5, with 13 bases lining up with TRBD2. Germline trimming cut 3 bases from V and 1 base from J; bases unmatched to any gene: 5. The CDR3 runs to 17 residues. The germline V gene encodes CDR1 SGHTA and CDR2 FQGNSA. This CDR3 is CASSLATSGRAQETQYF. CDR3 DNA: TGTGCCAGCAGCTTGGCTACTAGCGGGAGGGCCCAAGAGACCCAGTACTTC.

This clone was counted at least ten times. CDR3 protein: CASTGLAGGRYEQYF. The CDR3 DNA reads as TGTGCCAGCACAGGACTAGCGGGAGGGAGGTACGAGCAGTACTTC. V usage is TRBV7-9 and J usage is TRBJ2-7, with 15 nucleotides matching TRBD2. This CDR3 region has 15 residues. Trimming removed 7 bases from V and 4 bases from J; junction bases left unmatched: 5. Germline-derived CDR1 and CDR2 are SEHNR and FQNEAQ (reference sequence).

The chain is built from TRBV5-6 and TRBJ1-5; a possible D gene is TRBD1 (5 bases). This CDR3 has 15 amino acids. The germline gives CDR1 SGHDT, CDR2 YYEEEE. V was shortened by 0 bases and J by 5 bases, with 12 bases between the two germline ends. The CDR3 bases are TGTGCCAGCAGCTTGGATCCGCAGGGAGATCAGCCCCAGCATTTT. This translates into CASSLDPQGDQPQHF.

The chain carries TRBV4-1 and TRBJ2-3; perhaps TRBD2 as D (6 bases). The CDR3 loop spans 16 amino acids. Trimming took off 4 bases at V and 4 bases at J, with 18 bases between the two ends. Germline V lookup: CDR1 MGHRA, CDR2 YSYEKL. CDR3 loop: CASSLTSIRMADTQYF. The CDR3 nucleotides are TGCGCCAGCAGCCTCACTAGCATAAGGATGGCAGATACGCAGTATTTT.

Of note for this clone: One end of the junction varies from germline; a read error may be responsible. The rearrangement links TRBV28 to TRBJ2-7; D might be TRBD1 or TRBD2, each matching 6 bases. Germline CDR1 MDHEN, CDR2 SYDVKM. The CDR3 has 13 residues. The CDR3 DNA reads as TGTGTCAGCGGTGGGGGCTCGGGGGACGAGCAGTACTTC. The encoded protein is CVSGGGSGDEQYF.